The clone carrying this T cell receptor (beta chain) was detected only once. As yet, its antigen is unknown. This may be a read error: a much more frequent sequence differs by one nucleotide. The data were taken from a study of T cell repertoires in cytomegalovirus infection. Whole-study context: CMV infection plus the matching HLA type was flagged by public TCR beta signatures. Study findings and constraints: HLA-C-restricted CMV clonotypes gave the most frequent clonotype in two of eight donors. Carriage of CMV together with the relevant HLA was identifiable through cumulative public TCR beta family frequency.

The CDR3 contains 14 residues. From germline, CDR1 is SGHTA and CDR2 FQGNSA. TCRdb fed the reads into MiXCR, producing one record per CDR3 protein. The data show fewer than 300,000 distinct CDR3 sequences, roughly a quarter seen once. The genes are TRBV7-2 and TRBJ2-2; D may be TRBD2 (6 bases). The sequence was collected from a human donor in good health (CMV status not recorded). Some clones in this sample may be carry-over from other donors' samples. Material for sequencing was PBMCs. This CDR3 is CASSGSANTGGLFF. In nucleotides, the CDR3 is TGTGCCAGCAGCGGGTCGGCGAACACCGGGGGGCTGTTTTTT.